This T cell receptor beta chain was observed in a study of tumor and adjacent non-tumor tissue in lung cancer. Study-wide background: On average, productive TCRbeta reads reached a few million per sample.

The library came from three nested PCR rounds adapted from ARM-PCR protocols. From the multiplex PCR reads, TCRdb called clonotypes with MiXCR, one entry per CDR3 protein. The repertoire holds roughly 75,000 distinct CDR3 sequences, with approximately 80% as singletons. This sample's RNA came from whole unsorted tissue. Distant lung tissue was collected more than 3 cm away from the tumor edge. The V gene's germline CDR1 is DFQATT and CDR2 SNEGSKA (reference sequence). The CDR3 totals 20 residues. This clonotype came up once. At one boundary the junction diverges from the germline segment, which might be a read error.

The chain is built from TRBV20-1 and TRBJ2-3; TRBD1 aligns across 11 bases. This clonotype was obtained from a man in his fifties or sixties with non-small cell lung cancer. The source material was distant non-tumor lung tissue. The CDR3 region has the DNA TGCAATGCTAGAGTCAGCAGGGGACAGGGGGTAGGACCCCGCACAGATACGCAGTATTTT. Amino acids: CNARVSRGQGVGPRTDTQYF.